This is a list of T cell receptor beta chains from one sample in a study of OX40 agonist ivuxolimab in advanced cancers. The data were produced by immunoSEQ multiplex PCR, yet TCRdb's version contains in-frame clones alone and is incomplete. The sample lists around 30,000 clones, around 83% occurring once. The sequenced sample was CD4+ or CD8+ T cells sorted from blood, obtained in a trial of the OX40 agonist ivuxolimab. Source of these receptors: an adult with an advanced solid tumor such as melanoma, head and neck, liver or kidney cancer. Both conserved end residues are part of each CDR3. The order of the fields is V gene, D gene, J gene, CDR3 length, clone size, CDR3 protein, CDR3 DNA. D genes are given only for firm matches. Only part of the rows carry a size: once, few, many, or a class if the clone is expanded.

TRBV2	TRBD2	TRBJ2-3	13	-	CASGGGRADTQYF	TGTGCCAGCGGCGGGGGGCGGGCAGATACGCAGTATTTT
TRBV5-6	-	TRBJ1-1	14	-	CASSLGRSYTEAFF	TGTGCCAGCAGCTTGGGGAGGAGCTACACTGAAGCTTTCTTT
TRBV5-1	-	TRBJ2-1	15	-	CASSLERDRYNEQFF	TGCGCCAGCAGCTTGGAAAGGGACCGCTACAATGAGCAGTTCTTC
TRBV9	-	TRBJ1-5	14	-	CASSVDISNQPQHF	TGTGCCAGCAGCGTGGACATTAGCAATCAGCCCCAGCATTTT
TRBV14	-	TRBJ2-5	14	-	CASSQDPPSWVQYF	TGTGCCAGCAGCCAAGATCCCCCGTCCTGGGTTCAGTACTTC
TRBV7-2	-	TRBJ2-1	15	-	CASSREGQADNEQFF	TGTGCCAGCAGCCGAGAGGGGCAGGCCGACAATGAGCAGTTCTTC
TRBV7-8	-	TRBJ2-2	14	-	CASSLALDTGELFF	TGTGCCAGCAGCTTAGCCCTGGACACCGGGGAGCTGTTTTTT
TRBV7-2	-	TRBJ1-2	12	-	CASSLGVEGYTF	TGTGCCAGCAGCTTAGGGGTGGAAGGCTACACCTTC
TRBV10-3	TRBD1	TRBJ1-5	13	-	CAIRGQGHQPQHF	TGTGCCATCAGGGGACAGGGGCATCAGCCCCAGCATTTT
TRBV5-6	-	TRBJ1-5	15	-	CASSLGQLSNQPQHF	TGTGCCAGCAGCTTGGGACAGCTTAGCAATCAGCCCCAGCATTTT
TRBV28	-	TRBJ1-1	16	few	CASSSSAEQGRTEAFF	TGTGCCAGCAGTTCCTCCGCGGAACAAGGGCGAACTGAAGCTTTCTTT
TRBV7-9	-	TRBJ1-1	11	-	CASSSRGSAFF	TGTGCCAGCAGTTCAAGGGGTTCGGCTTTCTTT
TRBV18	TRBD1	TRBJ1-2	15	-	CASSPGDSPNYGYTF	TGTGCCAGCTCACCAGGGGACAGTCCTAACTATGGCTACACCTTC
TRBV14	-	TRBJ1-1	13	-	CASSQGSNTEAFF	TGTGCCAGCAGCCAAGGGTCGAACACTGAAGCTTTCTTT
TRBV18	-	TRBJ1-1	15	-	CASSPQGKGKSEAFF	TGTGCCAGCTCACCACAAGGAAAGGGGAAGTCGGAAGCTTTCTTT
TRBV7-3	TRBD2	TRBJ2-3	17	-	CASSLDSRGASTDTQCF	TGTGCCAGCAGCTTGGACTCGCGGGGGGCCTCCACAGATACGCAGTGTTTT
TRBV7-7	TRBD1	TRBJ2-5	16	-	CASSPGGTGGRETQYF	TGTGCTAGCAGCCCAGGCGGGACAGGGGGCCGGGAGACCCAGTACTTC
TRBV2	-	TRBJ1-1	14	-	CASSLRDMSTEAFF	TGTGCCAGCAGCCTTAGGGACATGAGTACTGAAGCTTTCTTT
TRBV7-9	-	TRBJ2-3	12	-	CASSIPQDTQYF	TGTGCCAGCAGCATTCCTCAGGATACGCAGTATTTT
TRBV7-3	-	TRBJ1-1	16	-	CASSLRGGVRNTEAFF	TGTGCCAGCAGCTTACGGGGGGGCGTTAGGAACACTGAAGCTTTCTTT
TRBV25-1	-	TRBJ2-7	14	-	CASSGIRPPYEQYF	TGTGCCAGCAGTGGAATCCGACCGCCCTACGAGCAGTACTTC
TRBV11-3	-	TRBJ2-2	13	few	CASSLGGIGELFF	TGTGCCAGCAGCTTAGGAGGTATCGGGGAGCTGTTTTTT
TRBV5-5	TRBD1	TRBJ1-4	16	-	CASSFGMGQGNEKLFF	TGTGCCAGCAGCTTCGGGATGGGACAGGGTAATGAAAAACTGTTTTTT
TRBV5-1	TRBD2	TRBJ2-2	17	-	CASSFGTSGSTTGELFF	TGCGCCAGCAGCTTCGGGACTAGCGGGAGTACAACCGGGGAGCTGTTTTTT
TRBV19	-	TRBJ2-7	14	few	CASSIDRLSYEQYF	TGTGCCAGTAGTATAGACCGCTTATCCTACGAGCAGTACTTC
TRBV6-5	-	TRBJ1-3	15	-	CASQRGPNSGNTIYF	TGTGCCAGCCAGCGGGGCCCCAACTCTGGAAACACCATATATTTT
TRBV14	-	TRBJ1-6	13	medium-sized	CASRLVDNSPLHF	TGTGCCAGCAGGCTAGTGGATAATTCACCCCTCCACTTT
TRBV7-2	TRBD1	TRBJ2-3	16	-	CASSAGPGGGTDTQYF	TGTGCCAGCAGCGCTGGGCCAGGGGGCGGCACAGATACGCAGTATTTT
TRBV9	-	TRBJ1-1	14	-	CASSVSGSNTEAFF	TGTGCCAGCAGCGTATCCGGGTCGAACACTGAAGCTTTCTTT
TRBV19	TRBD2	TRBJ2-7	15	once	CASSIVPSGNYEQYF	TGTGCCAGTAGTATCGTACCTAGCGGGAATTACGAGCAGTACTTC
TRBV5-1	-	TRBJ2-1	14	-	CASSLRAIAGEQFF	TGCGCCAGCAGCCTAAGGGCTATCGCTGGTGAGCAGTTCTTC
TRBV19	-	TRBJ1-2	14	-	CASSIEAGVYGYTF	TGTGCCAGTAGTATAGAGGCAGGGGTCTATGGCTACACCTTC
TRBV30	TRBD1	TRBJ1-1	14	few	CAWSGDRASTEAFF	TGTGCCTGGAGTGGGGACAGGGCCTCCACTGAAGCTTTCTTT
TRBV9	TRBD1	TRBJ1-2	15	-	CASSADREGRYGYTF	TGTGCCAGCAGCGCGGACAGGGAGGGACGGTATGGCTACACCTTC
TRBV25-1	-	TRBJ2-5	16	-	CASSESLGGTAETQYF	TGTGCCAGCAGTGAATCCCTAGGGGGGACAGCAGAGACCCAGTACTTC
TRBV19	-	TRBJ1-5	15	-	CASSSSGGANQPQHF	TGTGCCAGTAGTAGCTCGGGGGGGGCGAATCAGCCCCAGCATTTT
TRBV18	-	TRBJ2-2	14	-	CASSPPQSLKELFF	TGTGCCAGCTCACCCCCCCAATCCCTGAAGGAGCTGTTTTTT